This paragraph reports one TCR beta chain. Different DNA sequences within this sample yield the same CDR3. Method: immunoSEQ multiplex PCR; TCRdb's copy keeps in-frame clones and lacks some. Seen here are some 2,500,000 clones, 80% to 95% observed once, and the top ten hold about 0.36%. V was pared by 4 bases and J by 1 base, with 7 bases between. Germline V CDR1 and CDR2: SGHTA, FQGNSA. CDR3 length equals 13 residues. The data were taken from a study of shared clonotypes between healthy human individuals. Caucasian adults residing in Nashville, Tennessee made up all the donors. The material sequenced was naive CD4+ T cells from PBMCs. The subset: CD45RA+ positively selected. The receptor was derived from a man younger than 35 in good health. Some clones in this sample may be carry-over from other donors' samples. The chain couples TRBV7-2 to TRBJ1-1; weak D call: TRBD1 (5 bases). CDR3 sequence (DNA): TGTGCCAGCAGCTCCGGACAGAACACTGAAGCTTTCTTT. Amino acid sequence: CASSSGQNTEAFF.